The 32 T cell receptor beta chains listed next were all sequenced from one sample in a study of T cell responses to AZD1222 COVID-19 vaccine. This table comes from immunoSEQ multiplex PCR, and its TCRdb copy is limited to in-frame clones, with some not included. The data hold about 160,000 clones, with about 90% observed a single time. The sample in question was peripheral blood, obtained on day 0 of AZD1222 vaccination. The receptors were gathered from an adult in good health.

The chain employs TRBV13 and TRBJ2-3; D tentatively fits TRBD1 or TRBD2 (6 bases each). V was pared by 5 bases and J by 5 bases, with 14 bases between. The CDR3 totals 14 residues. Germline assignment: CDR1 PRHDT and CDR2 FYEKMQ (reference sequence). DNA of the CDR3: TGTGCCAGCAGCAAGAGAGGGGGGAGAGATACGCAGTATTTT. It yields the protein CASSKRGGRDTQYF. Filled out from reference TRBV13 and TRBJ2-3, the complete variable domain reads AAGVIQSPRHLIKEKRETATLKCYPIPRHDTVYWYQQGPGQDPQFLISFYEKMQSDKGSIPDRFSAQQFSDYHSELNMSSLELGDSALYFCASSKRGGRDTQYFGPGTRLTVL.

V and J are TRBV6-5 and TRBJ1-4, with TRBD1 identical over 9 bases. Trimming took 5 bases from V and 1 from J; bases not matched to a gene: 2. The CDR3 contains 15 residues. From germline, CDR1 is MNHEY and CDR2 SVGAGI. CDR3 amino acids: CASSPGQGTNEKLFF. The CDR3 DNA is TGTGCCAGCAGTCCGGGACAGGGAACTAATGAAAAACTGTTTTTT.

J is TRBJ2-1 and V is TRBV27, with TRBD1 as a possible D gene (5 bases). The CDR3 has 16 amino acids. V lost 5 bases to trimming and J lost 5 bases, with 19 bases between them. Per the germline V gene, CDR1 is MNHEY and CDR2 is SMNVEV (reference sequence). Here the CDR3 reads CASSLRDSPPNNEQFF. The CDR3 DNA is TGTGCCAGCAGTCTCCGAGACAGTCCACCTAACAATGAGCAGTTCTTC.

The rearrangement links TRBV5-1 to TRBJ1-1; a weak D match, TRBD1 (6 bases). Germline lookup yields CDR1 SGHRS and CDR2 YFSETQ. The ends were cut back, 2 bases at V and 3 bases at J, with 11 bases in the middle. The CDR3 runs to 14 residues. The CDR3 sequence: CASSLQGDYTEAFF. In nucleotides, the CDR3 is TGCGCCAGCAGCTTACAGGGAGATTACACTGAAGCTTTCTTT.

The chain has TRBV6-5 and TRBJ1-2; D is unclear. This CDR3 comprises 14 residues. Looked up from germline, CDR1 is MNHEY and CDR2 is SVGAGI. Trimming removed 6 bases at V and 8 bases at J, with 19 bases between. The CDR3 here is CASRPGNGASGYTF. CDR3 in DNA: TGTGCCAGCAGGCCGGGCAACGGCGCATCCGGCTACACCTTC.

The gene calls are TRBV7-3 and TRBJ2-1; the match to TRBD1 covers 8 bases. With V trimmed by 1 base and J by 3 bases, 2 bases remained unmatched. Germline CDR1 reads SGHTA; CDR2 reads FQGTGA. The CDR3 is 15 residues long. The CDR3 spells CASSLNTGGYNEQFF. The CDR3 nucleotides read TGTGCCAGCAGCTTAAACACAGGGGGCTACAATGAGCAGTTCTTC.

The J gene is TRBJ2-7, the V gene TRBV7-3; TRBD1 might be the D (6 bases). V lost 2 bases to trimming and J lost 7 bases, with 21 bases between them. This CDR3 region has 16 residues. CDR1 is SGHTA and CDR2 is FQGTGA in the germline V gene. The DNA of the CDR3 is TGTGCCAGCAGCTTATTTGCGGCAGGGGATATGGGGGAGCAGTACTTC. It specifies CASSLFAAGDMGEQYF. Variable domain in full (rest from reference TRBV7-3 and TRBJ2-7): GAGVSQTPSNKVTEKGKYVELRCDPISGHTALYWYRQSLGQGPEFLIYFQGTGAADDSGLPNDRFFAVRPEGSVSTLKIQRTERGDSAVYLCASSLFAAGDMGEQYFGPGTRLTVT.

The chain recombines TRBV6-5 with TRBJ1-5; D perhaps matches TRBD1 (5 bases). Germline CDR1 reads MNHEY; CDR2 reads SVGAGI. This CDR3 spans 15 amino acids. Trimming left V 5 bases short and J 4 bases short, with 15 bases between. CDR3 DNA sequence: TGTGCCAGCAGTAATCGGGGGGAGGCAAATCAGCCCCAGCATTTT. This encodes CASSNRGEANQPQHF.

The chain joins TRBV5-1 to TRBJ2-1; D may be TRBD1 (6 bases). CDR3 length equals 14 residues. V lost 6 bases and J lost 6, with 16 bases in between. Germline CDR1 reads SGHRS; CDR2 reads YFSETQ. The CDR3 is CASKAQTGSNEQFF. CDR3 nucleotides: TGCGCCAGCAAGGCCCAGACAGGTAGCAATGAGCAGTTCTTC. The variable domain in full, completed from reference TRBV5-1 and TRBJ2-1, reads KAGVTQTPRYLIKTRGQQVTLSCSPISGHRSVSWYQQTPGQGLQFLFEYFSETQRNKGNFPGRFSGRQFSNSRSEMNVSTLELGDSALYLCASKAQTGSNEQFFGPGTRLTVL.

This clone was detected only a few times. V and J are TRBV6-6 and TRBJ2-7; no definite D call. Looked up from germline, CDR1 is MNHNY and CDR2 is SVGAGI (reference sequence). Trimming cost V 4 bases and J 4 bases, with 20 bases left between them. The CDR3 extends over 16 amino acids. CDR3 in amino acids: CASSSDRPGFSYEQYF. The CDR3 DNA follows: TGTGCCAGCAGTTCCGACCGGCCCGGGTTCAGTTACGAGCAGTACTTC.

This rearrangement joins TRBV5-5 to TRBJ2-5; either TRBD1 or TRBD2 may supply D (6 bases each). The CDR3 spans 14 residues. CDR1 and CDR2 from the germline V gene are SGHKS and YYEKEE (reference sequence). The V end lost 0 bases, the J end lost 4 bases, and 10 bases lay between the germline ends. In DNA, the CDR3 is TGTGCCAGCAGCTTGGAGGGGGGCCGAGAGACCCAGTACTTC. The encoded protein is CASSLEGGRETQYF.

This clone was seen only once. J is TRBJ2-2 and V is TRBV5-1, with 9 positions matching TRBD2. Germline assignment: CDR1 SGHRS and CDR2 YFSETQ. The CDR3 length is 18 residues. After removal of 0 bases from V and 3 bases from J, the junction contained 9 bases not matched to a gene. The CDR3 DNA is TGCGCCAGCAGCTTGGAATCCAGCGGGGGGCCATACACCGGGGAGCTGTTTTTT. Translating it yields CASSLESSGGPYTGELFF.

The count of this clone is one. The rearrangement uses TRBV9 and TRBJ1-6; a possible D gene is TRBD1 (5 bases). The CDR3 is made up of 15 amino acids. The germline gives CDR1 SGDLS, CDR2 YYNGEE. Between the trimmed V and J ends, which lost 0 bases and 10 bases, there was a span of 14 bases. CDR3 DNA sequence: TGTGCCAGCAGCGTAGAGGTGACAGTAGGGTCACCCCTCCACTTT. It specifies CASSVEVTVGSPLHF.

The chain links TRBV5-1 to TRBJ1-1; D uncertain. Germline CDR1 is SGHRS and CDR2 is YFSETQ. Trimming took off 5 bases at V and 8 bases at J, with 22 bases between the two ends. The CDR3 runs to 15 residues. CDR3 sequence reads: CASRSGRDRWSEAFF. The DNA of the CDR3 is TGCGCCAGCAGGTCGGGCCGCGATCGATGGTCGGAAGCTTTCTTT.

The V and J genes are TRBV28 and TRBJ1-5; 8 nucleotides line up with TRBD1. Per the germline V gene, CDR1 is MDHEN and CDR2 is SYDVKM. CDR3 size: 18 residues. V dropped 3 bases and J dropped 0; count of bases not matched to a gene: 10. CDR3 DNA sequence: TGTGCCAGCAGTTTGGTACAGGGGGGCACATATAGCAATCAGCCCCAGCATTTT. Translation gives CASSLVQGGTYSNQPQHF. Full variable domain (outside the CDR3, taken from reference TRBV28 and TRBJ1-5): DVKVTQSSRYLVKRTGEKVFLECVQDMDHENMFWYRQDPGLGLRLIYFSYDVKMKEKGDIPEGYSVSREKKERFSLILESASTNQTSMYLCASSLVQGGTYSNQPQHFGDGTRLSIL.

The chain is built from TRBV7-6 and TRBJ2-3, with 8 bases identical to TRBD2. The germline CDR1 and CDR2 sequences are SGHVS and FNYEAQ. V shed 0 bases, J shed 2 bases, and the junction held 7 bases outside the gene matches. The CDR3 covers 17 residues. The CDR3: CASSLATSARTTDTQYF. The CDR3, as DNA: TGTGCCAGCAGCTTAGCGACTAGCGCAAGAACCACAGATACGCAGTATTTT. Combining the CDR3 with reference TRBV7-6 and TRBJ2-3 gives the whole variable domain GAGVSQSPRYKVTKRGQDVALRCDPISGHVSLYWYRQALGQGPEFLTYFNYEAQQDKSGLPNDRFSAERPEGSISTLTIQRTEQRDSAMYRCASSLATSARTTDTQYFGPGTRLTVL.

This sequence joins TRBV27 and TRBJ1-5; 8 bases fit TRBD1. CDR3 length: 13 amino acids. Germline CDR1 and CDR2: MNHEY and SMNVEV (reference sequence). The trim removed 6 bases at V and 3 bases at J, leaving 1 base unmatched. CDR3 residues: CASRTGVNQPQHF. The CDR3 bases are TGTGCCAGCAGGACAGGGGTCAATCAGCCCCAGCATTTT.

A word on this clone: Other DNA sequences of this sample code for an identical CDR3. V and J are TRBV19 and TRBJ1-2; unclear D gene. V was pared by 3 bases and J by 2 bases, with 7 bases between. The CDR3 runs 13 residues. Germline loops: CDR1 LNHDA, CDR2 SQIVND (reference sequence). Written as DNA, the CDR3 is TGTGCCAGTAGTATCGGAGGAAACTATGGCTACACCTTC. Its translation: CASSIGGNYGYTF.

This clone came up a few times. The rearrangement joins TRBV7-2 to TRBJ2-7, with D tentatively TRBD1 (6 bases). The CDR3 has 17 amino acids. Germline loops: CDR1 SGHTA, CDR2 FQGNSA. Trimming cost V 5 bases and J 2 bases, with 22 bases left between them. The CDR3 region is CASSAREDRPQAYEQYF. In DNA form, the CDR3 reads TGTGCCAGCAGCGCCCGAGAGGACAGACCGCAAGCCTACGAGCAGTACTTC.

V usage is TRBV5-1 and J usage is TRBJ1-2; TRBD1 aligns across 8 bases. This CDR3 comprises 14 residues. V was clipped by 4 bases and J by 7 bases; unmatched bases: 9. Germline V CDR1 and CDR2: SGHRS, YFSETQ. CDR3 amino acids: CASSLNLQGGGYTF. The CDR3, as DNA: TGCGCCAGCAGCCTAAACTTACAGGGGGGTGGCTACACCTTC. The full variable domain, its missing parts supplied by reference TRBV5-1 and TRBJ1-2, is KAGVTQTPRYLIKTRGQQVTLSCSPISGHRSVSWYQQTPGQGLQFLFEYFSETQRNKGNFPGRFSGRQFSNSRSEMNVSTLELGDSALYLCASSLNLQGGGYTFGSGTRLTVV.

The rearrangement links TRBV7-3 to TRBJ2-7, with D uncertain. The CDR3 spans 13 residues. Germline CDR1 SGHTA, CDR2 FQGTGA. V was trimmed by 1 base and J by 6 bases, leaving 10 bases between them. The CDR3: CASSLIPNGEQYF. As DNA, the CDR3 is TGTGCCAGCAGCTTAATCCCAAACGGCGAGCAGTACTTC. Full variable domain (remainder filled in from reference TRBV7-3 and TRBJ2-7): GAGVSQTPSNKVTEKGKYVELRCDPISGHTALYWYRQSLGQGPEFLIYFQGTGAADDSGLPNDRFFAVRPEGSVSTLKIQRTERGDSAVYLCASSLIPNGEQYFGPGTRLTVT.

The rearrangement links TRBV28 to TRBJ2-3, with 9 bases fitting TRBD1. Trimming took 5 bases from V and 4 from J; bases not matched to a gene: 7. There are 15 residues in the CDR3. Germline V CDR1 and CDR2: MDHEN, SYDVKM. The CDR3 DNA reads TGTGCCAGCAGTCCCCCGGGACAGGGTGCAGATACGCAGTATTTT. Encoded protein: CASSPPGQGADTQYF.

This chain uses TRBV6-4 with TRBJ2-2; no firm D call. Germline V gene data show CDR1 as MRHNA and CDR2 as SNTAGT. The V gene lost 4 bases and the J gene lost 7 bases, with 10 bases spanning the gap. The CDR3 is 13 amino acids. The DNA of the CDR3 is TGTGCCAGCAGTGGCATACGAGGCGGGGAGCTGTTTTTT. Translation gives CASSGIRGGELFF.

This chain links TRBV28 with TRBJ2-3; the match to TRBD2 covers 7 bases. Trimming at V came to 2 bases and at J to 6 bases, leaving 2 bases not matched to a gene. The CDR3 spans 13 residues. CDR1 MDHEN and CDR2 SYDVKM come from the germline V gene. The CDR3 DNA is TGTGCCAGCAGTTTAGGGAGGGAGGATACGCAGTATTTT. It encodes CASSLGREDTQYF.

For the CDR3, the DNA is TGTGCCACCCCAGATTCCGGGACGCCTGCTAGCACAGATACGCAGTATTTT. Amino acid sequence: CATPDSGTPASTDTQYF. The rearrangement uses TRBV25-1 and TRBJ2-3; TRBD1 or TRBD2 may be the D gene (5 bases each). Trimming shortened V by 10 bases and J by 0 bases, and 23 bases separated the two germline ends. The CDR3 loop spans 17 amino acids. The V gene's germline CDR1 is MGHDK and CDR2 SYGVNS.

This chain joins TRBV5-1 and TRBJ2-7; the match to TRBD1 covers 7 bases. The CDR3 sequence is 14 residues long. The germline V gene has CDR1 SGHRS and CDR2 YFSETQ. J lost 6 bases, V lost 6 bases, and 12 bases had no gene match. In nucleotides, the CDR3 is TGCGCCAGCACATTACAGACAGGGTATGCCGAGCAGTACTTC. Translation: CASTLQTGYAEQYF.

CDR3 sequence: CASSVSGTTDTQYF. DNA of the CDR3: TGTGCCAGCAGCGTCAGCGGGACCACAGATACGCAGTATTTT. V usage is TRBV9 and J usage is TRBJ2-3, with 7 positions matching TRBD2. Germline V gene data show CDR1 as SGDLS and CDR2 as YYNGEE. The CDR3 is made up of 14 amino acids. Germline trimming cut 2 bases from V and 2 bases from J; bases unmatched to any gene: 2.

The CDR3 sequence is CAWSVLSMNTEAFF. CDR3 DNA sequence: TGTGCCTGGAGTGTACTGAGCATGAACACTGAAGCTTTCTTT. The J gene is TRBJ1-1, the V gene TRBV30; D uncertain. V gave up 0 bases and J gave up 0 bases, with 8 bases separating them. The CDR3 totals 14 residues. Germline V lookup: CDR1 GTSNPN, CDR2 SVGIG (reference sequence).

The chain couples TRBV28 to TRBJ1-2, with D unresolved. V gave up 4 bases and J gave up 0 bases, with 12 bases separating them. This CDR3 comprises 15 residues. CDR1 is MDHEN and CDR2 is SYDVKM in the germline V gene. DNA for the CDR3: TGTGCCAGCAGTTCCCTAAGGGAGACTAACTATGGCTACACCTTC. It yields the protein CASSSLRETNYGYTF.

The J gene is TRBJ2-7, the V gene TRBV25-1; 8 bases agree with TRBD1. Germline assignment: CDR1 MGHDK and CDR2 SYGVNS. Trimming at V came to 4 bases and at J to 0 bases, leaving 2 bases not matched to a gene. This CDR3 is 14 amino acids long. The DNA of the CDR3 is TGTGCCAGCAGTGGGGACAGGCACTCCTACGAGCAGTACTTC. The encoded protein is CASSGDRHSYEQYF.

The chain recombines TRBV27 with TRBJ2-1; 8 bases are a match to TRBD1. V was clipped by 2 bases and J by 3 bases; unmatched bases: 0. The CDR3 has 14 residues. Germline CDR1 reads MNHEY; CDR2 reads SMNVEV (reference sequence). The DNA for the CDR3 is TGTGCCAGCAGTTTAACAGGGGGCTACAATGAGCAGTTCTTC. Residues: CASSLTGGYNEQFF.

This chain connects TRBV7-7 to TRBJ2-2; 7 nucleotides align to TRBD1. CDR1 SSHAT and CDR2 FNYEAQ come from the germline V gene (reference sequence). CDR3 length equals 17 residues. After removal of 2 bases from V and 5 bases from J, the junction contained 11 bases not matched to a gene. The CDR3 is CASSLFVASGGTGELFF. CDR3 DNA: TGTGCCAGCAGCTTATTCGTCGCCTCAGGGGGAACCGGGGAGCTGTTTTTT.